This passage covers 15 T cell receptor beta chains from one sample sequenced in a study of low-dose radiotherapy and immunotherapy resistance in tumors. Primers used for first-strand cDNA, a TRAV- and TRBV-specific set, covered both alpha and beta chains. With a constant-region primer and a V-primer adapter, TCRs were subjected to 20 PCR cycles of amplification. TCRdb re-analysed the reads in MiXCR, keeping a single row per CDR3 protein. The sample contains about 35,000 distinct CDR3 sequences, about a fifth of which appear only once. Time point indicated: after trial treatment. Treatment reported: LDRT plus nivolumab, ipilimumab, low-dose cyclophosphamide and aspirin (RACIN trial). Here the sequenced sample was PBMCs, taken after low-dose radiotherapy plus immunotherapy. The receptors here all came from a female donor with ovarian cancer.

The chain couples TRBV28 to TRBJ2-1; the match to TRBD1 covers 9 bases. Germline CDR1 MDHEN, CDR2 SYDVKM. Unmatched junction bases numbered 7, after V lost 11 bases and J lost 5 bases. The CDR3 runs to 13 residues. The CDR3 nucleotides read TGTGCCGGACAGGGGTTTTCGGACAATGAGCAGTTCTTC. It encodes CAGQGFSDNEQFF.

This clonotype was observed many times. This chain connects TRBV2 to TRBJ2-5; 8 positions agree with TRBD2. This CDR3 region has 15 residues. The V gene's germline CDR1 is SNHLY and CDR2 FYNNEI. V dropped 0 bases and J dropped 4; count of bases not matched to a gene: 4. CDR3 DNA: TGTGCCAGCAGTGAAGCCATGGCGGGAGGAGAGACCCAGTACTTC. It encodes CASSEAMAGGETQYF.

Note on this clonotype: A far larger clone is off by one base, so a read error is likely. V is TRBV20-1 and J is TRBJ2-1, with 9 nucleotides matching TRBD2. Trimming took 6 bases from V and 10 from J; bases not matched to a gene: 13. The germline V gene has CDR1 DFQATT and CDR2 SNEGSKA (reference sequence). The CDR3 covers 14 residues. In DNA form, the CDR3 reads TGCAGTGCAGGGCTAGCGGGGCTCTCCTACGAGCAGTTCTTC. This codes for CSAGLAGLSYEQFF.

This clonotype has a handful of counts. The J gene is TRBJ1-2, the V gene TRBV19; TRBD1 is a possible D gene (5 bases). CDR1 is LNHDA and CDR2 is SQIVND in the germline V gene (reference sequence). This CDR3 contains 14 residues. V dropped 6 bases and J dropped 2 bases, with 13 bases sitting between them. The CDR3 region is CASRTGTKNYGYTF. DNA for the CDR3: TGTGCCAGTAGAACGGGGACCAAAAACTATGGCTACACCTTC.

There are many counts of this clonotype. The chain is built from TRBV28 and TRBJ2-1; 9 bases are shared with TRBD1. CDR3 length: 16 residues. The V gene's germline CDR1 is MDHEN and CDR2 SYDVKM. The J segment lost 8 bases and the V segment lost 0 bases, leaving 8 bases of the junction unmatched. The CDR3 DNA sequence: TGTGCCAGCAGTTTATGGTCCGGGACAGGGATCTATGAGCAGTTCTTC. Protein product: CASSLWSGTGIYEQFF.

V is TRBV5-1 and J is TRBJ2-1; D gene ambiguous. The CDR3 loop spans 13 amino acids. Germline V CDR1 and CDR2: SGHRS, YFSETQ. V dropped 0 bases and J dropped 7 bases, with 8 bases sitting between them. The CDR3 region has the DNA TGCGCCAGCAGCTTGGGTCCCGGGAATGAGCAGTTCTTC. Translation gives CASSLGPGNEQFF.

This clonotype has at least ten counts. This rearrangement joins TRBV2 to TRBJ1-2, with 10 positions matching TRBD1. The germline CDR1 and CDR2 sequences are SNHLY and FYNNEI. V was clipped by 1 base and J by 5 bases; unmatched bases: 4. This CDR3 has 15 amino acids. Here the CDR3 DNA reads TGTGCCAGCAGTGAAGGGACAGGGGGGAGGTATGGCTACACCTTC. This encodes CASSEGTGGRYGYTF.

Many counts were recorded for this clonotype. The CDR3 protein is CASSTTGTSETQYF. Here the CDR3 DNA reads TGTGCCAGTAGCACGACAGGGACGAGTGAGACCCAGTACTTC. The chain links TRBV19 to TRBJ2-5; 7 bases agree with TRBD1. Germline V gene sequence: CDR1 LNHDA, CDR2 SQIVND (reference sequence). V trimming: 6 bases; J trimming: 5 bases; junction bases outside the gene matches: 9. The CDR3 has 14 residues.

This clonotype was counted at least ten times. The rearrangement uses TRBV20-1 and TRBJ2-3; the D gene is possibly TRBD1 (6 bases). Between the trimmed V and J ends, which lost 6 bases and 6 bases, there was a span of 16 bases. This CDR3 region has 13 residues. The germline CDR1 and CDR2 sequences are DFQATT and SNEGSKA (reference sequence). The CDR3 coding sequence is TGCAGTGCCCCACAGGGAATAGGGGATACGCAGTATTTT. Amino acids: CSAPQGIGDTQYF.

This clonotype has a count of ten or more. The CDR3 protein is CASSLTGGNTGELFF. The CDR3 DNA sequence: TGCGCCAGCAGCTTGACAGGGGGAAACACCGGGGAGCTGTTTTTT. The gene calls are TRBV5-1 and TRBJ2-2; 8 bases match TRBD1. CDR1 is SGHRS, CDR2 YFSETQ, per germline. CDR3 length: 15 amino acids. V shed 1 base and J 2 bases; nucleotides not matched to a gene: 1.

This clonotype was detected many times. This chain links TRBV12-3 or TRBV12-4 with TRBJ1-5, with D possibly TRBD1 on 6 matching bases. The V and J ends lost 6 bases and 3 bases respectively, with 12 bases between them. The CDR3 totals 14 residues. The CDR3 DNA reads as TGTGCCAGCAGGGGGGCAGTCCACAATCAGCCCCAGCATTTT. It codes for CASRGAVHNQPQHF.

The genes are TRBV4-2 and TRBJ2-7, with a tentative D call TRBD1 (5 bases). This CDR3 region has 13 residues. V was clipped by 2 bases and J by 2 bases, with 7 bases between them. Germline V gene lookup returns CDR1 LGHNA and CDR2 YNFKEQ. CDR3 region: CASSQIGAYEQYF. CDR3 sequence (DNA): TGTGCCAGCAGCCAAATAGGGGCCTACGAGCAGTACTTC.

The CDR3 DNA is TGTGCCAGCAGTCAGGGGGCGCACACCGGGGAGCTGTTTTTT. Protein product: CASSQGAHTGELFF. The V call is TRBV7-3, the J call TRBJ2-2; TRBD1 agrees at 8 bases. V lost 6 bases, J lost 3 bases, and 3 bases stayed unmatched. Germline CDR1 is SGHTA and CDR2 is FQGTGA. The CDR3 runs 14 residues.

This clonotype was seen many times. CDR3 region: CASRTLKRGPTDTQYF. The DNA of the CDR3 is TGTGCCAGCAGAACCTTGAAGAGGGGTCCCACAGATACGCAGTATTTT. The chain has TRBV5-4 and TRBJ2-3; D assignment may be TRBD1 or TRBD2 (5 bases each). The CDR3 contains 16 residues. Germline V gives CDR1 SGHNT, CDR2 YYREEE (reference sequence). With 5 bases removed from V and 2 bases from J, the gap between germline ends came to 18 bases.

This chain connects TRBV5-4 to TRBJ2-2; D ambiguous. Trimming stripped 4 bases from V and 8 bases from J, with 0 bases between. The CDR3 totals 9 residues. Per germline, CDR1 SGHNT and CDR2 YYREEE (reference sequence). In DNA, the CDR3 is TGTGCCAGCAGCGGGGAGCTGTTTTTT. This encodes CASSGELFF.